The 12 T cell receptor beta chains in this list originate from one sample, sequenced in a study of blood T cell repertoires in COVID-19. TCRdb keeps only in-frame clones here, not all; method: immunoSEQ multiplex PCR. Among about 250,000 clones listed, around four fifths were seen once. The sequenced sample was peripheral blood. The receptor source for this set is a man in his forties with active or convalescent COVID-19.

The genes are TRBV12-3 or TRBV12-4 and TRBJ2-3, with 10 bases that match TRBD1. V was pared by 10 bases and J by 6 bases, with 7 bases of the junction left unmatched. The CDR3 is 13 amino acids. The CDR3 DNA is TGTGCCATACAGGGACAGGGGAATGATACGCAGTATTTT. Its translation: CAIQGQGNDTQYF.

This CDR3 reads CASHDSEQYF. CDR3 DNA sequence: TGTGCCAGCCACGACAGCGAGCAGTACTTC. The genes are TRBV6-5 and TRBJ2-7; tentative D call: TRBD1 (5 bases). V lost 8 bases and J 6 bases, leaving 8 bases between the germline ends. There are 10 residues in the CDR3. CDR1 and CDR2 (germline): MNHEY, SVGAGI.

CDR3 nucleotides: TGTGCCAGCAGCCCGGACAGGGCTGGCTACGAGCAGTACTTC. It encodes CASSPDRAGYEQYF. V usage is TRBV9 and J usage is TRBJ2-7; TRBD1 matches 8 bases. The trim removed 4 bases at V and 3 bases at J, leaving 6 bases unmatched. CDR3 length: 14 amino acids. Germline lookup yields CDR1 SGDLS and CDR2 YYNGEE. Full variable domain (outside the CDR3, taken from reference TRBV9 and TRBJ2-7): DSGVTQTPKHLITATGQRVTLRCSPRSGDLSVYWYQQSLDQGLQFLIQYYNGEERAKGNILERFSAQQFPDLHSELNLSSLELGDSALYFCASSPDRAGYEQYFGPGTRLTVT.

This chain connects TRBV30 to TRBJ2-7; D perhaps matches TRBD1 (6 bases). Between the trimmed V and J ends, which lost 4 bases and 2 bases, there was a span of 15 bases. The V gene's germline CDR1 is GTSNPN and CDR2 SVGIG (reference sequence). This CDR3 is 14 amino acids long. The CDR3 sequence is CAWNRARGTYEQYF. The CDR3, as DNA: TGTGCCTGGAATCGGGCCAGGGGAACCTACGAGCAGTACTTC.

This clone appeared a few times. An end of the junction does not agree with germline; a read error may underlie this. The CDR3 reads CASSLTPGREAFF. CDR3 nucleotides: TGTGCTAGCAGCCTCACCCCCGGGAGGGAAGCTTTCTTT. The rearrangement joins TRBV7-7 to TRBJ1-1; D remains unclear. Germline CDR1 reads SSHAT; CDR2 reads FNYEAQ (reference sequence). The CDR3 totals 13 residues.

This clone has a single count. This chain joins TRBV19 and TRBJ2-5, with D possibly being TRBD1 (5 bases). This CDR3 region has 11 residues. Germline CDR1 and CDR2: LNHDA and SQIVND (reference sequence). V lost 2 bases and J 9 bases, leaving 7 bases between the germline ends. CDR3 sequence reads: CASSIQGAQYF. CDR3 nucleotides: TGTGCCAGTAGTATACAAGGGGCCCAGTACTTC.

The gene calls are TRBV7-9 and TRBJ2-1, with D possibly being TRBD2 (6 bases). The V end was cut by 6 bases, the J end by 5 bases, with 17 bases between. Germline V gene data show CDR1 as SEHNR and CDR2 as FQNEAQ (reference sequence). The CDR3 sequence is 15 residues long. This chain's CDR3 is CASSQRTIQHNEQFF. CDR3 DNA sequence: TGTGCCAGCAGTCAACGGACTATTCAACACAATGAGCAGTTCTTC.

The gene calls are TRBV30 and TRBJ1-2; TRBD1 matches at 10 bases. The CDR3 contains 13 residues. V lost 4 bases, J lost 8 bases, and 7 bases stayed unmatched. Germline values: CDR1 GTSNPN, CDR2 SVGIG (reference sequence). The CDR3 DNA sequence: TGTGCCTGGACGGCCGGGACAGGGGAAGGCTACACCTTC. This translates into CAWTAGTGEGYTF. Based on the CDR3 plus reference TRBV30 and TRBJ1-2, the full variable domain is SQTIHQWPATLVQPVGSPLSLECTVEGTSNPNLYWYRQAAGRGLQLLFYSVGIGQISSEVPQNLSASRPQDRQFILSSKKLLLSDSGFYLCAWTAGTGEGYTFGSGTRLTVV.

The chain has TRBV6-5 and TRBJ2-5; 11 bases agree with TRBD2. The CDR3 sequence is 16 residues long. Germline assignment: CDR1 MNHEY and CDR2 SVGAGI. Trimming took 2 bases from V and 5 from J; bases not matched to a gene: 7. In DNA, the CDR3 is TGTGCCAGCAGTTACAAGGCTAGCGGGAGGAGGGAGACCCAGTACTTC. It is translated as CASSYKASGRRETQYF.

CDR3 protein: CASSPGLAFKETQYF. CDR3 DNA sequence: TGTGCCAGCAGCCCGGGACTAGCGTTTAAAGAGACCCAGTACTTC. This chain links TRBV7-2 with TRBJ2-5; 10 positions agree with TRBD2. V shed 5 bases, J shed 3 bases, and the junction held 6 bases outside the gene matches. The germline gives CDR1 SGHTA, CDR2 FQGNSA. CDR3 size: 15 residues.

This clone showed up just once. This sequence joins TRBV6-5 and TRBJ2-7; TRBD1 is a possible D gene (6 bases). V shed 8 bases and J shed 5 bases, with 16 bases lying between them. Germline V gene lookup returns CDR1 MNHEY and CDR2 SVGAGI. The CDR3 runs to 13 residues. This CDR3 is CASRGHFSDEQYF. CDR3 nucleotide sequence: TGTGCCAGCCGGGGACACTTTTCGGACGAGCAGTACTTC.

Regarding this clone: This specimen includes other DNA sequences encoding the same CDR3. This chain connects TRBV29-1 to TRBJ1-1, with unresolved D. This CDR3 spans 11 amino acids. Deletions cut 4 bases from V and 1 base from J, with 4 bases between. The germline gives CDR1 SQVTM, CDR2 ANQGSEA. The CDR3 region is CSVVRNTEAFF. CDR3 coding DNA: TGCAGCGTTGTGCGGAACACTGAAGCTTTCTTT.